The present T cell receptor (beta chain) was sequenced within a study of CD8 T cells in ankylosing spondylitis. Study results and limitations: Prior literature has documented some motif variants in synovial fluid and blood from reactive arthritis. Disease-linked clones reportedly showed significant enrichment in matched ankylosing spondylitis synovial fluid.

The CDR3 extends over 15 amino acids. J gave up 6 bases and V 0 bases, and 7 bases lay outside the gene matches. Germline V CDR1 and CDR2: SGHRS, YFSETQ. TCRdb used MiXCR to reprocess the 5' RACE reads, holding one entry per CDR3 protein. The sample consists of roughly 130,000 distinct CDR3 sequences, 7% of them appearing once. The table lists this clonotype with many counts. Its specificity is unknown. The V call is TRBV5-1, the J call TRBJ1-1; 8 bases align to TRBD1. The sample consisted of blood, either unsorted or a sorted T cell fraction (not recorded which). The source of this sequence is a male donor with ankylosing spondylitis or in good health (not recorded which). In DNA, the CDR3 is TGCGCCAGCAGCTTGGCGGTGGGGACAGGTGCTGAAGCTTTCTTT. It encodes CASSLAVGTGAEAFF.